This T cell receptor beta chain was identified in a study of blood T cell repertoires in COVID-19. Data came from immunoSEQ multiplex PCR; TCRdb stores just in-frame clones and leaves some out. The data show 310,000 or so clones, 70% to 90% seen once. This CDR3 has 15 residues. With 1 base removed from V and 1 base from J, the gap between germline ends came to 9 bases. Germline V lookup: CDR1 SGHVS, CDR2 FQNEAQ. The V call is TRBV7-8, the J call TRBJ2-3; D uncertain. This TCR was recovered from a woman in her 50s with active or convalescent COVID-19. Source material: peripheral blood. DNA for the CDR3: TGTGCCAGCAGCTTAGTGGGCTACGGCACAGATACGCAGTATTTT. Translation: CASSLVGYGTDTQYF. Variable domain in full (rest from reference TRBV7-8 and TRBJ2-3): GAGVSQSPRYKVAKRGQDVALRCDPISGHVSLFWYQQALGQGPEFLTYFQNEAQLDKSGLPSDRFFAERPEGSVSTLKIQRTQQEDSAVYLCASSLVGYGTDTQYFGPGTRLTVL.